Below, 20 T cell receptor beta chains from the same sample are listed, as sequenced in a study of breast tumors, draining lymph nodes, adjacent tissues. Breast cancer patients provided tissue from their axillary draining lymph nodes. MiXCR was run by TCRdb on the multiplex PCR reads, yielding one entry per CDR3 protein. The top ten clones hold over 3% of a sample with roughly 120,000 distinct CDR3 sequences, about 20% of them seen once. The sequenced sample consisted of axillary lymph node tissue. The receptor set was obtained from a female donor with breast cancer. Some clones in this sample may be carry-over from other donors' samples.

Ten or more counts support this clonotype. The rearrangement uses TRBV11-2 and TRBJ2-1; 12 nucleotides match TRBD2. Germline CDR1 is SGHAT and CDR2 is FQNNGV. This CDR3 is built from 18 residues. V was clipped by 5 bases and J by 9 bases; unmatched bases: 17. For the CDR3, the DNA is TGTGCCAGCAGCCAGCGACTAGCGGGAGTGTCAAGTTGGAGTGAGCAGTTCTTC. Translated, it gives CASSQRLAGVSSWSEQFF.

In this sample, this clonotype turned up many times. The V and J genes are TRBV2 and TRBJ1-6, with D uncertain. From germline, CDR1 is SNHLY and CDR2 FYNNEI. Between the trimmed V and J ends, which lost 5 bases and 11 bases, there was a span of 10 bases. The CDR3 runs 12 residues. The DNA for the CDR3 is TGTGCCAGCAGTCGGACGGAGACACCCCTCCACTTT. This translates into CASSRTETPLHF. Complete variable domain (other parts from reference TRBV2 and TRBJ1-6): EPEVTQTPSHQVTQMGQEVILRCVPISNHLYFYWYRQILGQKVEFLVSFYNNEISEKSEIFDDQFSVERPDGSNFTLKIRSTKLEDSAMYFCASSRTETPLHFGNGTRLTVT.

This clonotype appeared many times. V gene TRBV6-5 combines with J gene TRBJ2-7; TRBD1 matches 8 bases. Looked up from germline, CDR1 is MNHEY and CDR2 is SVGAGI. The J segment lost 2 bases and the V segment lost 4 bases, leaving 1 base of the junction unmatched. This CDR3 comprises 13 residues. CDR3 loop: CASSFRGPYEQYF. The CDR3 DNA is TGTGCCAGCAGTTTCAGGGGGCCCTACGAGCAGTACTTC.

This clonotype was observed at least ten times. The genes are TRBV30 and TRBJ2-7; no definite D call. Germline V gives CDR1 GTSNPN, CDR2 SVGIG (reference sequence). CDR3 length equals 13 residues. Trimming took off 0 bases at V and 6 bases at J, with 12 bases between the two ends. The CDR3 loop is CAWSVQVSLEQYF. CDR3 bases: TGTGCCTGGAGTGTCCAGGTTTCTCTCGAGCAGTACTTC.

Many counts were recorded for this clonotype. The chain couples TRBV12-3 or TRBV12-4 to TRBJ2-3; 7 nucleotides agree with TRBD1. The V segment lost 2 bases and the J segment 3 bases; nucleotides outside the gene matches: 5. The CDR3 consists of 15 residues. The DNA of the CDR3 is TGTGCCAGCAGTTTAAGGCAGGGGGAGACAGATACGCAGTATTTT. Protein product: CASSLRQGETDTQYF.

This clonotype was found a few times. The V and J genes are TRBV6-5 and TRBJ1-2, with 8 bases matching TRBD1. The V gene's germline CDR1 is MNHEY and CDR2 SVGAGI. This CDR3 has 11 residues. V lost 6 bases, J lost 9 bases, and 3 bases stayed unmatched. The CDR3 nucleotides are TGTGCCAGCAGCGGACAGGGTCGCTACACCTTC. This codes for CASSGQGRYTF.

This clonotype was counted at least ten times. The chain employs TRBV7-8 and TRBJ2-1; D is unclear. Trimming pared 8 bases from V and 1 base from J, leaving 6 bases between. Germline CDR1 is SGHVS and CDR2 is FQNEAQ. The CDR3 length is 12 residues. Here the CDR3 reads CASGQSYNEQFF. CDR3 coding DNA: TGTGCCAGCGGCCAATCCTACAATGAGCAGTTCTTC.

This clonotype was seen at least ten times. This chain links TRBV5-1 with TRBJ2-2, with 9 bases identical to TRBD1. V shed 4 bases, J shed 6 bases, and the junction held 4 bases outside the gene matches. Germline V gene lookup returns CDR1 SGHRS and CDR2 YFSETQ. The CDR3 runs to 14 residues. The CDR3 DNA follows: TGCGCCAGCAGCAGCACAGGGGGCTCCGGGGAGCTGTTTTTT. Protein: CASSSTGGSGELFF.

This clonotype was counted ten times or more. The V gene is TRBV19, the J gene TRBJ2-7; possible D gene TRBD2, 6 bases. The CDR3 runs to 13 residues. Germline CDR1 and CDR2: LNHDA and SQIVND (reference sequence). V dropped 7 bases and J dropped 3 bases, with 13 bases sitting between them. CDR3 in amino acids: CASKSASDYEQYF. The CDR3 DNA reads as TGTGCCAGTAAGTCGGCTAGCGACTACGAGCAGTACTTC.

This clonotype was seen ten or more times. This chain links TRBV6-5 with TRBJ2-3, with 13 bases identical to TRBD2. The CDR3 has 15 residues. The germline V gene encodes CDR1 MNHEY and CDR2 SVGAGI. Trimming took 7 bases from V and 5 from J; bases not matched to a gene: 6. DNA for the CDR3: TGTGCCAGCAAACTAGCGGGGGGGCGTGGAGATACGCAGTATTTT. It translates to CASKLAGGRGDTQYF.

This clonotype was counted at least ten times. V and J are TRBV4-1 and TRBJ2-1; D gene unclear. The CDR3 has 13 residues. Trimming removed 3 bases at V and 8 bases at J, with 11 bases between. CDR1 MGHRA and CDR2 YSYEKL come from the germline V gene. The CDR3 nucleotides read TGCGCCAGCAGCCACGCACCCCGCGATGAGCAGTTCTTC. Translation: CASSHAPRDEQFF.

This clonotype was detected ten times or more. CDR3 coding DNA: TGTGCCAGCAGTCTATACCCACAGGAGACGAATGAGCAGTTCTTC. It translates to CASSLYPQETNEQFF. The V gene is TRBV12-3 or TRBV12-4, the J gene TRBJ2-1; maybe TRBD1 (5 bases). The CDR3 contains 15 residues. V gave up 5 bases and J gave up 7 bases, with 18 bases separating them.

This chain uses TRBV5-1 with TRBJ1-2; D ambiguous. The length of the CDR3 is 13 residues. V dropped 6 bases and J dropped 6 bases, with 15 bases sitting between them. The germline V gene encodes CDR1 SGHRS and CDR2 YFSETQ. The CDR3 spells CASKVQVADGYTF. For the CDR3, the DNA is TGCGCCAGCAAGGTTCAGGTTGCGGATGGCTACACCTTC.

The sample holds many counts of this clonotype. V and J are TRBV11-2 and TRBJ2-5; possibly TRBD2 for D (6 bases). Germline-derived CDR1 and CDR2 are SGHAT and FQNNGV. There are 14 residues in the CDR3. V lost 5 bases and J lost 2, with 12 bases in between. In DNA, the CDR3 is TGTGCCAGCAGCCCCCTAGCGCTTCAAGAGACCCAGTACTTC. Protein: CASSPLALQETQYF.

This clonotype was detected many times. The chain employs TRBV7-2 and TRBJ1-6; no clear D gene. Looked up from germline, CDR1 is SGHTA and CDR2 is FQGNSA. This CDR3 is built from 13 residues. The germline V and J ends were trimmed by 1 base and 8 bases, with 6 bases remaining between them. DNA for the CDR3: TGTGCCAGCAGCTTAGACAGTTATTCACCCCTCCACTTT. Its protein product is CASSLDSYSPLHF.

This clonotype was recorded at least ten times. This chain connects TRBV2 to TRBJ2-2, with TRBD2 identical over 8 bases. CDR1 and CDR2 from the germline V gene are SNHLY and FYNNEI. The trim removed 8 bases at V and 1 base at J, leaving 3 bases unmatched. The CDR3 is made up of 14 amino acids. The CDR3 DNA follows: TGTGCCAGCGACAGCGGGGGGAACACCGGGGAGCTGTTTTTT. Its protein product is CASDSGGNTGELFF.

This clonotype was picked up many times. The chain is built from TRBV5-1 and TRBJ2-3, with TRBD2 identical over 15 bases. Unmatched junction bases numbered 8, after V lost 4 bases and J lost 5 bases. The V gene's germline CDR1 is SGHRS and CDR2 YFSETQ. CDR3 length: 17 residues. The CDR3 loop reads CASSITGLAGGGDTQYF. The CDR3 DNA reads TGCGCCAGCAGCATAACCGGACTAGCGGGGGGGGGAGATACGCAGTATTTT.

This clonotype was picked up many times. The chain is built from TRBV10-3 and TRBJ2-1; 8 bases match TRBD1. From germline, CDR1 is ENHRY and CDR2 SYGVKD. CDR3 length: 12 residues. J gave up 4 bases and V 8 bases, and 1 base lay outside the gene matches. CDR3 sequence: CAIGDRYNEQFF. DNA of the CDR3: TGTGCCATCGGGGACAGGTACAATGAGCAGTTCTTC.

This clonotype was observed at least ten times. CDR3: CSAADRDYSPLHF. The CDR3 nucleotides are TGCAGTGCCGCGGACAGGGATTATTCACCCCTCCACTTT. This chain connects TRBV20-1 to TRBJ1-6, with 8 bases that match TRBD1. There are 13 residues in the CDR3. Unmatched junction bases numbered 6, after V lost 6 bases and J lost 8 bases. CDR1 DFQATT and CDR2 SNEGSKA come from the germline V gene (reference sequence).

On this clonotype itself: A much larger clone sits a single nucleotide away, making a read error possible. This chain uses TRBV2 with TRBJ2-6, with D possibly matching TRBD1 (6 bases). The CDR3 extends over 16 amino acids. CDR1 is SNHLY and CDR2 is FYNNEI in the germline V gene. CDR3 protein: CASWYRDPSGANILTF. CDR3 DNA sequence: TGTGCCAGCTGGTACAGGGACCCCTCTGGGGCCAACATCCTGACTTTC. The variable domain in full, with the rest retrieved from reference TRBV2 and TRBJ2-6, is EPEVTQTPSHQVTQMGQEVILRCVPISNHLYFYWYRQILGQKVEFLVSFYNNEISEKSEIFDDQFSVERPDGSNFTLKIRSTKLEDSAMYFCASWYRDPSGANILTFGAGSRLTVL.